This TCR beta chain was sequenced in a study of vaccination and CD4 T cells after COVID-19. Points from the study as a whole: Detection of a median about 90% of reactive clones in convalescent patients was confined to the period after vaccination.

Oncomine TCR Beta short-read sequencing was applied to DNA from cultured CD4+ T cells. Cultures of CD4+ T cells served as the source for extracting genomic DNA. Each CDR3 protein gets one entry after TCRdb re-called the PCR reads with MiXCR. Of around 26,000 distinct CDR3 sequences listed, 35% to 50% are singletons. As to this clonotype: Antigen unknown.

This CDR3 has 15 residues. Germline V gene lookup returns CDR1 KGHSH and CDR2 LQKENI. With 4 bases clipped from V and 4 bases from J, the junction kept 6 bases outside the gene matches. Treatment meaning: approximately 10-day PBMC culture with coronavirus spike peptide pools or control peptides (ViraFEST assay). Input material: CD4+ T cells from blood, cultured in vitro. The chain couples TRBV18 to TRBJ2-7, with 11 bases aligning to TRBD1. The origin of this receptor is a human donor who had recovered from COVID-19. Written as DNA, the CDR3 is TGTGCCAGCTCACAAGGGACAGGGGGAACGTACGAGCAGTACTTC. Amino acids: CASSQGTGGTYEQYF.